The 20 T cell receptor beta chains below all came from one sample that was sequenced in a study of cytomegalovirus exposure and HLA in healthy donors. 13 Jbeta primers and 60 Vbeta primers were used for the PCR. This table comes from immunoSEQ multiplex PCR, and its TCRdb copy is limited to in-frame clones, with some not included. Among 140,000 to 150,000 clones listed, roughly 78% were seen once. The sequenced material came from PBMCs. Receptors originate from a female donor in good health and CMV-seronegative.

CDR3: CASSIGVSSGYNWNNEQFF. CDR3 DNA: TGTGCCAGTAGTATTGGGGTGAGTAGCGGCTATAATTGGAACAATGAGCAGTTCTTC. This chain joins TRBV19 and TRBJ2-1, with a tentative D call TRBD2 (6 bases). From germline, CDR1 is LNHDA and CDR2 SQIVND (reference sequence). The length of the CDR3 is 19 residues. V was clipped by 3 bases and J by 5 bases, with 26 bases between them.

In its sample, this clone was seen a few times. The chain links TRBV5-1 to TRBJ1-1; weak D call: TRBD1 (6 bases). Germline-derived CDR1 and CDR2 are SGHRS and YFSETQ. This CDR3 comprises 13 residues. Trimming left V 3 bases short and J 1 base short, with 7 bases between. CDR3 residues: CASSSRGNTEAFF. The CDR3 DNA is TGCGCCAGCAGCTCCAGGGGGAACACTGAAGCTTTCTTT.

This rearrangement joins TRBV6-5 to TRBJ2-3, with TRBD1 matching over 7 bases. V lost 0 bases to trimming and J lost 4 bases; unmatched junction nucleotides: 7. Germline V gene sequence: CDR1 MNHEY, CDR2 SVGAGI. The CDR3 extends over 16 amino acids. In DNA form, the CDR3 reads TGTGCCAGCAGTTACTCGAGCCTAGGGGGCCCAGATACGCAGTATTTT. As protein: CASSYSSLGGPDTQYF.

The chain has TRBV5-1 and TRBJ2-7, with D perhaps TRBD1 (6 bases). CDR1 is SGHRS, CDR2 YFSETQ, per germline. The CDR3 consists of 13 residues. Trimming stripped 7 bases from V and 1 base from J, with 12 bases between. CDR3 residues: CASRDTVSYEQYF. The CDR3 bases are TGCGCCAGCCGGGACACCGTGTCCTACGAGCAGTACTTC. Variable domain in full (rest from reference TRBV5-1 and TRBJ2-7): KAGVTQTPRYLIKTRGQQVTLSCSPISGHRSVSWYQQTPGQGLQFLFEYFSETQRNKGNFPGRFSGRQFSNSRSEMNVSTLELGDSALYLCASRDTVSYEQYFGPGTRLTVT.

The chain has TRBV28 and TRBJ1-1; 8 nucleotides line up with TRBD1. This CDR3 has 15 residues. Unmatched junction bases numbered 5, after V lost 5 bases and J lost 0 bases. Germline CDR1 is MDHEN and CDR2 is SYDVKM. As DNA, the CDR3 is TGTGCCAGCAGTCAGGAACAGGGGGTGAACACTGAAGCTTTCTTT. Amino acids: CASSQEQGVNTEAFF. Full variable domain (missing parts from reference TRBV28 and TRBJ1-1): DVKVTQSSRYLVKRTGEKVFLECVQDMDHENMFWYRQDPGLGLRLIYFSYDVKMKEKGDIPEGYSVSREKKERFSLILESASTNQTSMYLCASSQEQGVNTEAFFGQGTRLTVV.

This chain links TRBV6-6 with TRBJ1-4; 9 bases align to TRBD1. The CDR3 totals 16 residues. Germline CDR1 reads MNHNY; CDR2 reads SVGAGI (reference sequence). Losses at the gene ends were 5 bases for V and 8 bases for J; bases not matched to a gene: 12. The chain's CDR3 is CASSQNPGQGQEKLFF. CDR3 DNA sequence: TGTGCCAGCAGTCAGAATCCGGGACAGGGACAGGAAAAACTGTTTTTT.

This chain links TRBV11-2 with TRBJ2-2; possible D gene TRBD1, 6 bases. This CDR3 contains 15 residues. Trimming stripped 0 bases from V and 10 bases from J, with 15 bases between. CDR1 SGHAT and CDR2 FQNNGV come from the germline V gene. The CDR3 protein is CASSLERRGIEELFF. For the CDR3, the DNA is TGTGCCAGCAGCTTAGAGCGCAGGGGAATAGAGGAGCTGTTTTTT.

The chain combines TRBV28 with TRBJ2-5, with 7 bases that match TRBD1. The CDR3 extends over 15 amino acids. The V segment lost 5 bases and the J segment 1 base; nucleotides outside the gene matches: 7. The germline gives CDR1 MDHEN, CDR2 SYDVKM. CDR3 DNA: TGTGCCAGCAGTAGTCAACAGGGGCGCCAAGAGACCCAGTACTTC. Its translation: CASSSQQGRQETQYF.

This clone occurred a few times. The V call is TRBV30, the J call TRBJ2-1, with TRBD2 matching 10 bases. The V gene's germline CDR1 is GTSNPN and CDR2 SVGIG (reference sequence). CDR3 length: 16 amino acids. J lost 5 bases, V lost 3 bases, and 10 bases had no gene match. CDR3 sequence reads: CAWSPRERGGHNEQFF. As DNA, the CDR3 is TGTGCCTGGAGCCCCCGGGAGCGGGGGGGGCACAATGAGCAGTTCTTC.

The CDR3 protein is CAISSGVGTDTQYF. The CDR3 region has the DNA TGTGCCATCAGCTCGGGAGTGGGAACAGATACGCAGTATTTT. The chain joins TRBV10-3 to TRBJ2-3, with D perhaps matching TRBD2 (6 bases). The ends were cut back, 6 bases at V and 3 bases at J, with 13 bases in the middle. Germline assignment: CDR1 ENHRY and CDR2 SYGVKD. The CDR3 runs to 14 residues.

CDR3 nucleotides: TGTGCCAGCAGCCAAGCAGGAGGAAACACCATATATTTT. It codes for CASSQAGGNTIYF. The chain couples TRBV14 to TRBJ1-3; D unclear. Trimming left V 1 base short and J 4 bases short, with 5 bases between. Per the germline V gene, CDR1 is SGHDN and CDR2 is FVKESK. The CDR3 length is 13 residues.

The chain's CDR3 is CASSGGGPGLLHF. CDR3 DNA sequence: TGTGCCAGCAGTGGAGGGGGCCCAGGCCTCCTCCACTTT. This chain links TRBV28 with TRBJ1-6; 7 nucleotides line up with TRBD1. The CDR3 has 13 amino acids. CDR1 and CDR2 from the germline V gene are MDHEN and SYDVKM. After removal of 5 bases from V and 15 bases from J, the junction contained 10 bases not matched to a gene.

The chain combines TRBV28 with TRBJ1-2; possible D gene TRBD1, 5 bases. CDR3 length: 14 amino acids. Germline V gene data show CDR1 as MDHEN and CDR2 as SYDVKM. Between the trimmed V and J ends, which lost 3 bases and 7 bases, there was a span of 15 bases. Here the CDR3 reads CASSLGTGTGGYTF. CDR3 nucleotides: TGTGCCAGCAGTTTGGGGACCGGGACTGGTGGCTACACCTTC.

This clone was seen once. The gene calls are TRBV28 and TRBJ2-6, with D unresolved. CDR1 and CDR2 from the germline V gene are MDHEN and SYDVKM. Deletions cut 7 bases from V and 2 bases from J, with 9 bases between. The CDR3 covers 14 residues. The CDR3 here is CASTEFTGANVLTF. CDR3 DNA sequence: TGTGCCAGCACCGAGTTTACTGGGGCCAACGTCCTGACTTTC.

CDR3 DNA sequence: TGTGCCAGCAGTGTGGGGACAGGGGCCGAAAAACTGTTTTTT. It codes for CASSVGTGAEKLFF. The chain combines TRBV28 with TRBJ1-4; TRBD1 matches 10 bases. In germline, CDR1 is MDHEN, CDR2 SYDVKM. The length of the CDR3 is 14 residues. V lost 5 bases, J lost 8 bases, and 5 bases stayed unmatched.

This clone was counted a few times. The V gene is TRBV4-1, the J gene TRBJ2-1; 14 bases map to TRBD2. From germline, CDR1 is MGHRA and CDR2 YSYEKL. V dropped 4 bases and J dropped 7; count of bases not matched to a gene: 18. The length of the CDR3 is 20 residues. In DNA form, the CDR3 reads TGCGCCAGCAGCCCACGACTAGCGGGGGGGCGGTTACAGACGGGAAATGAGCAGTTCTTC. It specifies CASSPRLAGGRLQTGNEQFF.

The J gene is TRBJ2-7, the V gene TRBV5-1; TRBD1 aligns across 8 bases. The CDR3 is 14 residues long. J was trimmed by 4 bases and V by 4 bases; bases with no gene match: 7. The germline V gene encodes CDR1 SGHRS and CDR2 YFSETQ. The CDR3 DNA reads TGCGCCAGCAGCCCCGGGACAGGCCAATACGAGCAGTACTTC. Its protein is CASSPGTGQYEQYF. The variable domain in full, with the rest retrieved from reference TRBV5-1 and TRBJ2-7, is KAGVTQTPRYLIKTRGQQVTLSCSPISGHRSVSWYQQTPGQGLQFLFEYFSETQRNKGNFPGRFSGRQFSNSRSEMNVSTLELGDSALYLCASSPGTGQYEQYFGPGTRLTVT.

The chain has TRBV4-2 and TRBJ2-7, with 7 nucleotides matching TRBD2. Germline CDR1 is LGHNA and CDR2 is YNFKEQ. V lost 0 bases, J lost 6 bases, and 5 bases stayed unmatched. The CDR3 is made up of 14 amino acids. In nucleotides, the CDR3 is TGTGCCAGCAGCCAAGATCAGGGAGGGATCGAGCAGTACTTC. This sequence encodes CASSQDQGGIEQYF.

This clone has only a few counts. The CDR3 region is CASVARSSYNEQFF. The CDR3 DNA sequence: TGTGCCAGCGTTGCGCGGAGCTCCTACAATGAGCAGTTCTTC. V gene TRBV2 combines with J gene TRBJ2-1; D call uncertain. Germline CDR1 reads SNHLY; CDR2 reads FYNNEI. Trimming cost V 8 bases and J 0 bases, with 11 bases left between them. The CDR3 is made up of 14 amino acids. Full variable domain (remainder filled in from reference TRBV2 and TRBJ2-1): EPEVTQTPSHQVTQMGQEVILRCVPISNHLYFYWYRQILGQKVEFLVSFYNNEISEKSEIFDDQFSVERPDGSNFTLKIRSTKLEDSAMYFCASVARSSYNEQFFGPGTRLTVL.

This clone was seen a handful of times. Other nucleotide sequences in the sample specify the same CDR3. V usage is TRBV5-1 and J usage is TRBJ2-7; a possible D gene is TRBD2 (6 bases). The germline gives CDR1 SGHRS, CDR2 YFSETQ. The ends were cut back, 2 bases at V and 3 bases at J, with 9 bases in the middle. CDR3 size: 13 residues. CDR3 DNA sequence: TGCGCCAGCAGCTTCGGGGGTAGCTACGAGCAGTACTTC. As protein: CASSFGGSYEQYF. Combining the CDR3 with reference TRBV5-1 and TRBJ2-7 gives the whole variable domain KAGVTQTPRYLIKTRGQQVTLSCSPISGHRSVSWYQQTPGQGLQFLFEYFSETQRNKGNFPGRFSGRQFSNSRSEMNVSTLELGDSALYLCASSFGGSYEQYFGPGTRLTVT.